This TCR beta chain emerged from a study of blood T cell repertoires in COVID-19. Overall study: Acute-phase and convalescent COVID-19 samples originated in the United States, Italy and Spain. T cells, B-cell-depleted T cells, or PBMCs provided the cDNA or gDNA that served as material.

Original handling: Scientists estimated how many nucleated cells there were by amplifying reference gene primers. The assay was immunoSEQ multiplex PCR, and TCRdb's table has in-frame clones only and misses some. Clone size and V and J calls were adopted from that table, with D and trimming inferred from the DNA. The table shows just over 80,000 clones, with around 76% occurring only once. This CDR3 is 15 amino acids long. V shed 2 bases, J shed 2 bases, and the junction held 6 bases outside the gene matches. Germline CDR1 and CDR2: SNHLY and FYNNEI. The genes are TRBV2 and TRBJ2-7; 7 bases fit TRBD2. The receptor was isolated from a woman aged 80 or older with active or convalescent COVID-19. Sequencing was performed on peripheral blood. The CDR3 region is CASSESVGGTYEQYF. The DNA of the CDR3 is TGTGCCAGCAGTGAATCTGTCGGGGGGACCTACGAGCAGTACTTC.